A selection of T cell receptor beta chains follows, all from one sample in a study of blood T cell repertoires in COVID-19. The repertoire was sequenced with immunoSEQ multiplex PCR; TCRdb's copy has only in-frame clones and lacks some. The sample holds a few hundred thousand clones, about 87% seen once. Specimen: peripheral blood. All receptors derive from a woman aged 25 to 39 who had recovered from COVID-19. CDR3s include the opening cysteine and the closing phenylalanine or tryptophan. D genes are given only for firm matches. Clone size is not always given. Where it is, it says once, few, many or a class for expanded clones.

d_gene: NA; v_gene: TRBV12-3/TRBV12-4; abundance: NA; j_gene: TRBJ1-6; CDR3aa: CASGQRGNSPLHF; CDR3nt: TGTGCCAGCGGACAAAGGGGTAATTCACCCCTCCACTTT
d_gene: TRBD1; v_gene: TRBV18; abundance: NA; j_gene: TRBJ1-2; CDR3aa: CASSSSTGDYGYTF; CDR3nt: TGTGCCAGCTCATCGTCGACAGGGGACTATGGCTACACCTTC
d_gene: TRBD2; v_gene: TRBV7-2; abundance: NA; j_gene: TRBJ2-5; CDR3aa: CASSPAGAGGGETQYF; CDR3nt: TGTGCCAGCAGCCCAGCAGGAGCGGGGGGCGGAGAGACCCAGTACTTC
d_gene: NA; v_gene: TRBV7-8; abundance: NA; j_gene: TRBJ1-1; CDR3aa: CASSSRRDTEAFF; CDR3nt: TGTGCCAGCAGCTCCCGACGGGACACTGAAGCTTTCTTT
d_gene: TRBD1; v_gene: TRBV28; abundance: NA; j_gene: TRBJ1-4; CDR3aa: CASSQGAANEKLFF; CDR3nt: TGTGCCAGCAGCCAGGGGGCCGCTAATGAAAAACTGTTTTTT
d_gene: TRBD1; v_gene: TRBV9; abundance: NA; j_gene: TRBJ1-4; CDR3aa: CASSEGATTLLGEKLFF; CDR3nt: TGTGCCAGCAGCGAGGGGGCGACGACGTTGTTGGGTGAAAAACTGTTTTTT
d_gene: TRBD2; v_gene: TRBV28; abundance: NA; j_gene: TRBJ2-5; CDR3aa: CASSTGLGLRETQYF; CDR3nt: TGTGCCAGCAGTACCGGACTAGGACTTCGGGAGACCCAGTACTTC
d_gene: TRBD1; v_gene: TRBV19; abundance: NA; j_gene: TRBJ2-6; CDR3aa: CASSINTGQGISGANVLTF; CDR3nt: TGTGCCAGTAGTATAAACACGGGACAGGGGATCTCTGGGGCCAACGTCCTGACTTTC
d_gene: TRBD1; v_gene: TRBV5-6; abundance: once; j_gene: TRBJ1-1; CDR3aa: CASTGANTEAFF; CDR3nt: TGTGCCAGTACAGGGGCGAACACTGAAGCTTTCTTT
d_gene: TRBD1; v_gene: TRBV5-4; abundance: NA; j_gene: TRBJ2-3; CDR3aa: CASSLPGLGQGGSTDTQYF; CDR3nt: TGTGCCAGCAGCTTGCCGGGTTTAGGACAGGGGGGAAGCACAGATACGCAGTATTTT
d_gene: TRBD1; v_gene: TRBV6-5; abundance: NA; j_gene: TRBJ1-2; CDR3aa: CASRKPGQGSLGYTF; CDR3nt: TGTGCCAGCAGGAAACCGGGACAGGGTTCATTGGGCTACACCTTC
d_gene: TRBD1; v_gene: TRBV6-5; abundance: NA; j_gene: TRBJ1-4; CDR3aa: CASSYPLGQTNEKLFF; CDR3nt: TGTGCCAGCAGTTACCCCCTGGGACAGACAAATGAAAAACTGTTTTTT
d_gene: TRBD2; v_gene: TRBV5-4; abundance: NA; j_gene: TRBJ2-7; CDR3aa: CASSLVLAGGRIIYEQYF; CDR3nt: TGTGCCAGCAGCTTGGTTCTAGCGGGGGGCCGAATAATCTACGAGCAGTACTTC
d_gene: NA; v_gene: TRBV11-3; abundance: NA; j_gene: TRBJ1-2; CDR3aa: CASSFGVEGNYGYTF; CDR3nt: TGTGCCAGCAGCTTTGGTGTGGAGGGGAACTATGGCTACACCTTC
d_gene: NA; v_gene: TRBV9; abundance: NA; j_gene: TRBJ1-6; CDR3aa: CASSPTSRGYSPLHF; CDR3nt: TGTGCCAGCAGCCCTACTTCCAGGGGATATTCACCCCTCCACTTT
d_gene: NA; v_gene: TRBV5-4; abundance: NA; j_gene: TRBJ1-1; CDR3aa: CASTIREGATEAFF; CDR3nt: TGTGCCAGCACCATACGGGAAGGAGCCACTGAAGCTTTCTTT
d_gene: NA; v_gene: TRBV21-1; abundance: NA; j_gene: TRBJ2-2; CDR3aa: CASSNYRPHTGELFF; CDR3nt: TGTGCCAGCAGCAACTACAGACCCCACACCGGGGAGCTGTTTTTT
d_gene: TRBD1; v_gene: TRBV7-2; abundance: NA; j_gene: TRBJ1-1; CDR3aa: CASSPRTGVNTEAFF; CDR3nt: TGTGCCAGCAGCCCGAGGACAGGGGTGAACACTGAAGCTTTCTTT
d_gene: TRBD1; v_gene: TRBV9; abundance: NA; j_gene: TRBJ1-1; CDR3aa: CASSVGTGGGMNTEAFF; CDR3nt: TGTGCCAGCAGCGTAGGGACAGGGGGCGGGATGAACACTGAAGCTTTCTTT
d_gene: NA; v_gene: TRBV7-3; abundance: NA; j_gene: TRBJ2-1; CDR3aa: CASSLGAIGESEQFF; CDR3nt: TGTGCCAGCAGCTTGGGGGCGATAGGGGAGAGCGAGCAGTTCTTC
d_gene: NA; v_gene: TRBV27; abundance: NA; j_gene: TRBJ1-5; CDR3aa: CASSFHKTYQPQHF; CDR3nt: TGTGCCAGCAGTTTCCATAAGACATATCAGCCCCAGCATTTT
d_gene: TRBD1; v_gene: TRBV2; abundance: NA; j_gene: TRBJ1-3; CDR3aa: CASSQQGDGNTIYF; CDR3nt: TGTGCCAGCAGTCAACAGGGGGATGGAAACACCATATATTTT
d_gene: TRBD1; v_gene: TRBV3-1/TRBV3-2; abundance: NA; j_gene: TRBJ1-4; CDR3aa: CASSQPGQGWEKLFF; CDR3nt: TGTGCCAGCAGCCAACCGGGACAGGGATGGGAAAAACTGTTTTTT
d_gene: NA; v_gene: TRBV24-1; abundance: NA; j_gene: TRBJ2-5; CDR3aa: CATSDLSPLYQETQYF; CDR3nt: TGTGCCACCAGTGATTTGTCGCCACTGTACCAAGAGACCCAGTACTTC
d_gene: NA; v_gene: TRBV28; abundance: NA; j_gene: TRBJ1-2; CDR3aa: CASRRPGNGYTF; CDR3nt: TGTGCCAGCAGACGCCCAGGGAATGGCTACACCTTC
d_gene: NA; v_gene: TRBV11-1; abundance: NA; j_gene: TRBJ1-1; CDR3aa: CASSQGGGTEAFF; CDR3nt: TGTGCCAGCAGCCAGGGAGGTGGGACTGAAGCTTTCTTT
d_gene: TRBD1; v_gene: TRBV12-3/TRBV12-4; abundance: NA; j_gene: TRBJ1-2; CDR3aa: CASSFGTVYGYTF; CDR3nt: TGTGCCAGCAGTTTCGGGACAGTCTATGGCTACACCTTC
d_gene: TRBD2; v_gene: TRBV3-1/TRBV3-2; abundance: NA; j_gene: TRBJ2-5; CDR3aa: CASSRGLAGGRETQYF; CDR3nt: TGTGCCAGCAGCCGAGGACTAGCGGGGGGGCGAGAGACCCAGTACTTC
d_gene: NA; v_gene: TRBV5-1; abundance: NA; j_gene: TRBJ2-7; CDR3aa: CASSLEDSKYAEQYF; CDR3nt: TGCGCCAGCAGCTTGGAAGACAGCAAGTATGCCGAGCAGTACTTC
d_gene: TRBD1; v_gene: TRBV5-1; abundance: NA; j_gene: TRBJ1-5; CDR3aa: CASSQIPGQGNQPQHF; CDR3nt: TGCGCCAGCAGCCAAATCCCGGGACAGGGAAATCAGCCCCAGCATTTT
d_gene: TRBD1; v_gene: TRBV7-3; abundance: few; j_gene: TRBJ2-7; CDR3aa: CASTRDSFYEQYF; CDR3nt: TGTGCCAGCACACGGGACAGCTTTTACGAGCAGTACTTC
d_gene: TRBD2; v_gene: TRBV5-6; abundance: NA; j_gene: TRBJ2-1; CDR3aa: CASSSGTSGGNEQFF; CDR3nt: TGTGCCAGCAGTTCCGGGACTAGCGGGGGAAATGAGCAGTTCTTC
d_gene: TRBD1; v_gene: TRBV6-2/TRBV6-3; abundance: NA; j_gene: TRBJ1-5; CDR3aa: CASTPGTGNQPQHF; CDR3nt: TGTGCCAGCACCCCCGGGACAGGGAATCAGCCCCAGCATTTT
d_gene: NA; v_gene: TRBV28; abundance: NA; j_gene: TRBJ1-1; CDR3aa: CASSLRGSNTEAFF; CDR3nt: TGTGCCAGCAGTTTAAGGGGCTCGAACACTGAAGCTTTCTTT
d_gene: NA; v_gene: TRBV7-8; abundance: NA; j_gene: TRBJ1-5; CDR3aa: CASRGGGRNNWGQPQHF; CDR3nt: TGTGCCAGCCGAGGGGGGGGCAGAAACAATTGGGGTCAGCCCCAGCATTTT
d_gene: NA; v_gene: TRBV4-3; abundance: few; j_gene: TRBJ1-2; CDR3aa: CASSHPGHYGYTF; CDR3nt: TGCGCCAGCAGCCATCCAGGCCACTATGGCTACACCTTC
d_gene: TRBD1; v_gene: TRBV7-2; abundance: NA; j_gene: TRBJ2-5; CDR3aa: CASSLLTGGETQYF; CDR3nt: TGTGCCAGCAGCTTACTTACAGGGGGGGAGACCCAGTACTTC
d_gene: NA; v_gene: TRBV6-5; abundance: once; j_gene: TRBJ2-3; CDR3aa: CASSEPGETQYF; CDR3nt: TGTGCCAGCAGCGAGCCCGGGGAGACGCAGTATTTT
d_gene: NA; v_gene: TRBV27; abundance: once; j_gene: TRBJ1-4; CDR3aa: CASSLYYRSRTNEKLFF; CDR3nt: TGTGCCAGCAGTTTATATTACAGGTCGCGGACTAATGAAAAACTGTTTTTT
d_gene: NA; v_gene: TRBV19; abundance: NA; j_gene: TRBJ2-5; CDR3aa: CASREYAGYQETQYF; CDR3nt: TGTGCCAGTAGAGAGTACGCGGGGTACCAAGAGACCCAGTACTTC
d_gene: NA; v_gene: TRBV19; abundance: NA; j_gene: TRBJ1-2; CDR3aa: CASSIRRADGYTF; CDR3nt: TGTGCCAGTAGTATAAGGCGGGCTGATGGCTACACCTTC
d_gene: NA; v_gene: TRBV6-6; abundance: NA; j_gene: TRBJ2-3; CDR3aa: CATSERGDTQYF; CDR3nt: TGTGCCACCTCGGAGCGTGGGGATACGCAGTATTTT
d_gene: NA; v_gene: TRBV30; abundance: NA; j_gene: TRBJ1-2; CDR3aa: CAWRGRYGYTF; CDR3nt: TGTGCCTGGAGGGGGAGGTATGGCTACACCTTC
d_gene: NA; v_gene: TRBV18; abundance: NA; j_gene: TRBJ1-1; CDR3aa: CASSQNMNTEAFF; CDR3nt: TGTGCCAGCTCACAAAATATGAACACTGAAGCTTTCTTT
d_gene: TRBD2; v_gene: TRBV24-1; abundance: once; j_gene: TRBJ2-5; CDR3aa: CATSDPLLAGGPGETQYF; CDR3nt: TGTGCCACCAGTGATCCCCTCCTAGCGGGGGGGCCGGGAGAGACCCAGTACTTC
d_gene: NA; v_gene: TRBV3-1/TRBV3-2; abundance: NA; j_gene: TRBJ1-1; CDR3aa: CASSHPGGDEAFF; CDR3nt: TGTGCCAGCAGCCACCCGGGGGGAGATGAAGCTTTCTTT
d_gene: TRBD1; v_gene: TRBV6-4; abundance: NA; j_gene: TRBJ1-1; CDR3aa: CASSESGTGGTEAFF; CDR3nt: TGTGCCAGCAGTGAGTCCGGGACAGGGGGCACTGAAGCTTTCTTT
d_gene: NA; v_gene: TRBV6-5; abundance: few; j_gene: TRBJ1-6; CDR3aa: CASNSRLYNSPLHF; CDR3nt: TGTGCCAGCAATTCCCGACTGTATAATTCACCCCTCCACTTT
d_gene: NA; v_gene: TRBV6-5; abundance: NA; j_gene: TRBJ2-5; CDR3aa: CATNMGVQETQYF; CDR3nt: TGTGCCACCAATATGGGAGTCCAAGAGACCCAGTACTTC
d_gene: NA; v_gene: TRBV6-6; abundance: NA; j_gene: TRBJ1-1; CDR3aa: CASTREVIRMNTEAFF; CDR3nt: TGTGCCAGCACCCGCGAGGTGATTCGAATGAACACTGAAGCTTTCTTT
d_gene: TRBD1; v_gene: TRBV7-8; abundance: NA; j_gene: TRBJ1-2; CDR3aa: CASSLISDNLGGTGKGYGYTF; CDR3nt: TGTGCCAGCAGCTTAATATCCGACAATCTAGGAGGGACAGGGAAGGGATATGGCTACACCTTC
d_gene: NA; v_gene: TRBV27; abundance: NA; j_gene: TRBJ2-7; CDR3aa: CASSFGGSYEQYF; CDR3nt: TGTGCCAGCAGTTTTGGAGGCTCCTACGAGCAGTACTTC
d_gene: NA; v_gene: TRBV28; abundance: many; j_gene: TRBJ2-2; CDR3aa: CASSSRTETGELFF; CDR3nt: TGTGCCAGCAGTTCCCGAACAGAGACCGGGGAGCTGTTTTTT
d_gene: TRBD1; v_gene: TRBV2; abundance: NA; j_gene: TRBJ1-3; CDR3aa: CASRDAGTAGNTIYF; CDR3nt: TGTGCCAGCAGAGACGCAGGGACAGCTGGAAACACCATATATTTT
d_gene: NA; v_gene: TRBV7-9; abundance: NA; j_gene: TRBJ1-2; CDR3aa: CASSLAIRTEYGYTF; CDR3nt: TGTGCCAGCAGCTTAGCGATCCGGACAGAATATGGCTACACCTTC
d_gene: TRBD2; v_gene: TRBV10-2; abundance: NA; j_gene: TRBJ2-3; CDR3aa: CASSVGGYSTDTQYF; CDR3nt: TGCGCCAGCAGTGTGGGGGGGTATAGCACAGATACGCAGTATTTT
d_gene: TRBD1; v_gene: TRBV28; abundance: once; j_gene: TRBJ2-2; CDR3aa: CASSFHRGNTGELFF; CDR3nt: TGTGCCAGCAGTTTTCACAGGGGGAACACCGGGGAGCTGTTTTTT
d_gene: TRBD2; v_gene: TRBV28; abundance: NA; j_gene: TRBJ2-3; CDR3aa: CASSGSGGMTDTQYF; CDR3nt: TGTGCCAGCAGCGGAAGCGGGGGGATGACAGATACGCAGTATTTT